This T cell receptor beta chain was recorded in a study of post-analysis software for immune sequencing data. Study-wide points: Controls' normalized Chao1 diversity significantly exceeded that of multiple sclerosis patients. A handful of TRBV segments, including TRBV5-6, TRBV5-1 and TRBV20-1, were more frequent in patients than controls.

Prepared libraries of TCR beta cDNA carried unique molecular identifiers. Using its own MiXCR run on the PCR reads, TCRdb lists one record per CDR3 protein. The table has under 200,000 distinct CDR3 sequences, approximately 30% seen once; the top ten hold more than 3%. Per the germline V gene, CDR1 is SGHAT and CDR2 is FQNNGV. The CDR3 covers 15 residues. Regarding this clonotype: Antigen specificity is unknown. Being one base from a much bigger clone, this may be a read error.

This chain joins TRBV11-2 and TRBJ1-1; 11 positions match TRBD1. The sample taken for sequencing was blood. This TCR was sampled from a girl aged 2 to 17 with multiple sclerosis. The CDR3 is CANSPIGQGATEAFF. CDR3 DNA: TGTGCCAACAGCCCTATAGGACAGGGGGCCACTGAAGCTTTCTTT.